The entry below gives a single TCR beta chain sequence along with its context. Its target is not known. By phenotype, naive CD8+ T cells were CD45RO-CCR7+CD27+CD95-. This entry is derived from a study of CXCR3-negative and CXCR3-positive naive CD8 T cells. Overall study findings and caveats: Both naive subsets showed comparably high diversity, and memory CD8+ cells showed much lower diversity.

UMI-labeled TRB cDNA libraries were prepared by 5' RACE. TCRdb reanalyzed the 5' RACE reads, giving one entry per CDR3 protein sequence and no DNA. The sample table includes some 130,000 distinct CDR3 sequences. The germline CDR1 and CDR2 sequences are SGHVS and FNYEAQ. The CDR3 spans 13 residues. This chain joins TRBV7-6 and TRBJ2-1. The material sequenced was naive CXCR3- CD8+ T cells from blood. As for subset: CD45RO-CCR7+CD27+CD95- naive CD8+ T cells lacking CXCR3 (TNR3-). This sequence originates from a human donor in good health. Some clones in this sample may be carry-over from other donors' samples. The chain's CDR3 is CASSFTNYNEQFF.